Below, one T cell receptor (beta chain) is given with its context. Its antigen remains unknown. These data are taken from a study of early stage breast cancer tumors. The overall study: Eight ER+/PR+/HER2- tumors were invasive ductal; a few were invasive lobular. Each sample averaged approximately 10-fold read coverage. General study findings and limits: Most shared enriched TCRB sequences were commonly generated ones. Compared with adjacent normal breast, tumors showed roughly 2.5-fold denser, more clonal T cells.

Clones were sequenced by immunoSEQ multiplex PCR, and TCRdb holds only the in-frame ones, with some missing. The repertoire consists of some 41,000 clones, with around 72% occurring once and the leading ten covering 7.2%. Trimming shortened V by 5 bases and J by 8 bases, and 14 bases separated the two germline ends. The CDR3 has 13 amino acids. Germline lookup yields CDR1 SGHDT and CDR2 YYEEEE. Sequencing was carried out using blood. This clonotype was obtained from a person in their fifties with breast cancer. V usage is TRBV5-6 and J usage is TRBJ2-1; D gene uncertain. The CDR3 DNA reads TGTGCCAGCAGACGAGGTAGGATGGATGAGCAGTTCTTC. Protein: CASRRGRMDEQFF.